This passage covers 2 T cell receptor beta chains from one sample sequenced in a study of T-cell reconstitution after alpha-beta-depleted transplantation in children. TCRbeta library preparation incorporated unique molecular identifiers. TCRdb re-derived calls from the PCR reads in MiXCR, one entry per CDR3 protein. Here the sample spans about 340,000 distinct CDR3 sequences, about 9.3% being singletons. Material: PBMCs from the stem cell graft donor, obtained from the stem cell graft. These receptors were taken from a human donor who donated a stem cell graft to a child with acute lymphoblastic leukemia.

Only a few counts were recorded for this clonotype. The chain couples TRBV5-1 to TRBJ1-1; D call uncertain. With 5 bases removed from V and 0 bases from J, the gap between germline ends came to 14 bases. This CDR3 is 15 amino acids long. Germline CDR1 SGHRS, CDR2 YFSETQ. The CDR3 coding sequence is TGCGCCAGCAGTGCCGAGGCAGGACTGAACACTGAAGCTTTCTTT. It yields the protein CASSAEAGLNTEAFF.

The chain carries TRBV29-1 and TRBJ2-7, with a weak D call TRBD2 (5 bases). The germline CDR1 and CDR2 sequences are SQVTM and ANQGSEA. This CDR3 is 11 amino acids long. The ends were cut back, 4 bases at V and 6 bases at J, with 10 bases in the middle. The chain's CDR3 is CSVVKGGEQYF. Here the CDR3 DNA reads TGCAGCGTTGTGAAAGGAGGCGAGCAGTACTTC.